A single sample gave rise to the 14 T cell receptor beta chains below, sequenced in a study of T cells in localized non-small cell lung cancer. Produced via immunoSEQ multiplex PCR; TCRdb's table is partial and in-frame only. The sample carries 75,000 to 95,000 clones, around 90% recorded once. Sequences were derived from peripheral blood, sampled before any cancer treatment. The receptors derive from a man aged 40 to 75 with stage I squamous cell lung carcinoma.

The V call is TRBV4-3, the J call TRBJ1-2; perhaps TRBD1 as D (6 bases). CDR1 is LGHNA, CDR2 YSLEER, per germline. This CDR3 comprises 15 residues. V was pared by 1 base and J by 5 bases, with 14 bases between. CDR3 nucleotides: TGCGCCAGCAGCCAAGCAGGGGTCGGGGGTTATGGCTACACCTTC. Protein product: CASSQAGVGGYGYTF.

The table lists this clone with a count of one. The chain combines TRBV5-1 with TRBJ2-1; TRBD1 agrees at 7 bases. This CDR3 is built from 13 residues. V trimming: 2 bases; J trimming: 8 bases; junction bases outside the gene matches: 4. Germline loops: CDR1 SGHRS, CDR2 YFSETQ. CDR3 region: CASSLQGPHEQFF. CDR3 bases: TGCGCCAGCAGCTTACAGGGGCCGCATGAGCAGTTCTTC.

The rearrangement links TRBV5-1 to TRBJ2-1; 8 positions match TRBD1. Losses at the gene ends were 3 bases for V and 4 bases for J; bases not matched to a gene: 6. Germline V gene lookup returns CDR1 SGHRS and CDR2 YFSETQ. CDR3 length: 15 amino acids. The CDR3 coding sequence is TGCGCCAGCAGCTGGGCTGGGGACAGGTACAATGAGCAGTTCTTC. This encodes CASSWAGDRYNEQFF.

The rearrangement uses TRBV29-1 and TRBJ1-1, with 7 bases lining up with TRBD1. The V and J ends lost 6 bases and 11 bases, in that order; junction bases with no gene match: 15. The CDR3 is 13 residues long. Looked up from germline, CDR1 is SQVTM and CDR2 is ANQGSEA. The CDR3, as DNA: TGCAGCGTCCTCCGGGACAGAAACAAGGGGGCTTTCTTT. This sequence encodes CSVLRDRNKGAFF.

The rearrangement links TRBV2 to TRBJ2-1; 14 bases map to TRBD2. CDR3 length: 15 amino acids. V lost 6 bases, J lost 7 bases, and 5 bases stayed unmatched. Germline CDR1 SNHLY, CDR2 FYNNEI. The CDR3 bases are TGTGCCAGCAGCGTGGGACTAGCGGGGGCAAATGAGCAGTTCTTC. This sequence encodes CASSVGLAGANEQFF.

CDR3 DNA: TGTGCCAGCAGCTTGTCAGGGTATAACTATGGCTACACCTTC. Translating gives CASSLSGYNYGYTF. V usage is TRBV5-4 and J usage is TRBJ1-2; a possible D gene is TRBD1 (5 bases). V lost 1 base to trimming and J lost 1 base, with 8 bases between them. CDR3 length equals 14 residues. The germline gives CDR1 SGHNT, CDR2 YYREEE (reference sequence).

The chain combines TRBV25-1 with TRBJ1-1, with a weak D call TRBD1 (6 bases). V was cut by 2 bases and J by 7 bases, with 11 bases left in between. Germline-derived CDR1 and CDR2 are MGHDK and SYGVNS. There are 13 residues in the CDR3. The CDR3: CASSEGTYYEAFF. The CDR3 DNA follows: TGTGCCAGCAGTGAAGGGACATACTATGAAGCTTTCTTT.

The J gene is TRBJ2-7, the V gene TRBV6-1, with D hard to call. Per the germline V gene, CDR1 is MNHNS and CDR2 is SASEGT. Trimming took off 2 bases at V and 2 bases at J, with 10 bases between the two ends. The CDR3 is made up of 14 amino acids. CDR3 region: CASSESGRAYEQYF. The CDR3 DNA reads TGTGCCAGCAGTGAATCGGGTAGGGCCTACGAGCAGTACTTC.

The chain uses TRBV9 and TRBJ2-3, with D unclear. This CDR3 region has 12 residues. V was pared by 0 bases and J by 6 bases, with 5 bases between. Germline loops: CDR1 SGDLS, CDR2 YYNGEE. The CDR3 loop is CASSVDTDTQYF. CDR3 DNA: TGTGCCAGCAGCGTAGATACTGATACGCAGTATTTT.

J is TRBJ1-1 and V is TRBV27; TRBD1 matches 8 bases. Unmatched junction bases numbered 1, after V lost 8 bases and J lost 5 bases. Germline V gives CDR1 MNHEY, CDR2 SMNVEV (reference sequence). The CDR3 is made up of 11 amino acids. CDR3 amino acids: CASYRGTEAFF. CDR3 sequence (DNA): TGTGCCAGCTACAGGGGGACTGAAGCTTTCTTT.

The chain is built from TRBV28 and TRBJ1-4; tentative D call: TRBD1 (5 bases). This CDR3 is built from 14 residues. From germline, CDR1 is MDHEN and CDR2 SYDVKM. The ends were cut back, 2 bases at V and 4 bases at J, with 8 bases in the middle. CDR3 protein: CASSLGGVNEKLFF. The CDR3 DNA follows: TGTGCCAGCAGTTTAGGGGGGGTTAATGAAAAACTGTTTTTT.

This rearrangement joins TRBV28 to TRBJ1-2, with TRBD1 matching over 10 bases. Germline lookup yields CDR1 MDHEN and CDR2 SYDVKM. After removal of 5 bases from V and 3 bases from J, the junction contained 6 bases not matched to a gene. The CDR3 runs to 15 residues. The CDR3 DNA reads as TGTGCCAGCAGTGAAGACAGGGGGCTGCACTATGGCTACACCTTC. This sequence encodes CASSEDRGLHYGYTF.

The CDR3 DNA reads TGCGCCAGCAGCCAAGAGGCTAATTCCTACGAGCAGTACTTC. Protein: CASSQEANSYEQYF. The chain recombines TRBV4-1 with TRBJ2-7; the D is unclear. Germline V lookup: CDR1 MGHRA, CDR2 YSYEKL. This CDR3 has 14 amino acids. Trimming cost V 0 bases and J 1 base, with 7 bases left between them.

V is TRBV6-5 and J is TRBJ2-3, with 11 bases aligning to TRBD2. The CDR3 contains 16 residues. The germline V gene encodes CDR1 MNHEY and CDR2 SVGAGI. V trimming: 2 bases; J trimming: 2 bases; junction bases outside the gene matches: 3. This chain's CDR3 is CASSYRGLADTDTQYF. The CDR3 region has the DNA TGTGCCAGCAGTTACCGGGGACTAGCGGACACAGATACGCAGTATTTT.